The sequence of this T cell receptor beta chain was determined in a study of shared clonotypes between healthy human individuals. V lost 0 bases to trimming and J lost 2 bases, with 8 bases between them. Germline V gives CDR1 SGHRS, CDR2 YFSETQ. The CDR3 is 14 amino acids. General study results and limits: Shared clonotypes across all four donors exceeded non-shared ones in generation probability.

The protocol was immunoSEQ multiplex PCR, while the TCRdb copy is restricted to in-frame clones and leaves out a portion. This table has over a million clones, about 84% appearing once. Concerning this clone itself: Its antigen is unknown. Additional DNA sequences in this sample encode the identical CDR3.

The sequence came from a man between 18 and 35 years old in good health. Some clones in this sample may be carry-over from other donors' samples. The sample taken for sequencing was memory CD4+ T cells from PBMCs. Subset of the sample: CD45RA-negative fraction. V and J are TRBV5-1 and TRBJ1-1; perhaps TRBD1 as D (5 bases). In nucleotides, the CDR3 is TGCGCCAGCAGCTTGGACAGGCTCAACACTGAAGCTTTCTTT. Translating gives CASSLDRLNTEAFF.